This TCR beta chain came from a study of OX40 agonist ivuxolimab in advanced cancers. Study-level background: Ivuxolimab, which targeted the costimulatory receptor OX40 (CD134), was an agonistic, fully human IgG2 monoclonal antibody. Intravenous ivuxolimab was administered to patients every 2 weeks at six dose levels: 0.01, 0.1, 0.3, 1.5, 3 and 10 mg/kg. Of the approximately 54 patients in dose escalation, 19 had hepatocellular carcinoma, around 15 had melanoma, 9 had renal cell carcinoma and 9 had head and neck cancer. In the dose-escalation cohort, 65% to 85% of patients were male, and the mean age was 60 years with a range of about 20 to 80. Patients were allowed to have had prior anti-PD-1, anti-PD-L1 or anti-CTLA-4 therapy, and around 37% of the dose-escalation patients had previously received checkpoint inhibitors. Partial responses occurred in three dose-escalation patients, of whom one had hepatocellular carcinoma and two had cutaneous melanoma. The point of sequencing TCRbeta in the periphery was to test whether ivuxolimab changed TCR sequence diversity and drove clonal T-cell expansion. The paper reports the monotherapy dose-escalation portion (N of about 52 patients) of the phase I ivuxolimab trial.

Broader findings and caveats from the paper: The antigen specificity of the clonally expanded peripheral T cells was not determined. In the 0.1-3.0 mg/kg groups, partial responders were among the patients with the lowest normalized peripheral clonal expansion, particularly in CD8+ T cells. After ivuxolimab, CD8+ T cells had more expanded clones than CD4+ T cells on average. Low levels of normalized T-cell clonal expansion were also shown by some nonresponding patients. At doses from 0.1 to 3.0 mg/kg, clonal expansion was seen in both CD4+ and CD8+ blood T cells between baseline and week 6.

The CDR3 has 14 amino acids, counting the end cysteine and phenylalanine. Just the 42-base CDR3 DNA is kept, in frame starting at base 1. V is cut by 6 bases and J by 7 bases, and the space between the germline ends is 15 bases. The CDR1 and CDR2 encoded by the germline V gene are MRHNA and SNTAGT. To sequence the TCRbeta CDR3 region, genomic DNA was isolated from the sorted cells. TCRbeta CDR3 regions were sequenced using the immunoSEQ Assay. TCRdb retrieved this table from immuneACCESS and kept in-frame rearrangements only. Not all clones are present; in checked studies, unresolved V genes account for under half, and no reason is known for the remainder. This sample gives under 20,000 clones in total; 75% to 85% of them show up just once. The ten top clones hold 14% to 15% of the sample. Comments on this clone: The clone's antigen remains unknown. Per-nucleotide qualities are absent, and no much larger clonotype sits a single base away.

Patients with autoimmune disease history or receiving systemic immunosuppression were excluded from the trial. In every dose cohort, peripheral blood was drawn for TCR sequencing at baseline, cycle 4 day 1, and cycle 7 day 1. Samples were obtained from an open-label, multicenter, first-in-human phase I dose-escalation trial of ivuxolimab. The trial enrolled adults with locally advanced or metastatic head and neck squamous cell, hepatocellular, melanoma or renal cell carcinoma. Before TCR sequencing, CD4+ T cells and CD8+ T cells from peripheral blood were sorted into separate populations. The input for sequencing was CD4+ or CD8+ T cells sorted from blood, taken in a trial of the OX40 agonist ivuxolimab. This TCR came from an adult with an advanced solid tumor such as melanoma, head and neck, liver or kidney cancer. The receptor chain draws on TRBV6-4 and TRBJ2-2; the D gene is possibly TRBD1, with 7 bases matching. The CDR3 region: CASSQGGEIGELFF. The bases are TGTGCCAGCAGCCAGGGGGGCGAAATCGGGGAGCTGTTTTTT.